This TCR beta chain was retrieved from a study of long-term antiretroviral therapy in people with HIV. CDR1 is SEHNR, CDR2 FQNEAQ, per germline (reference sequence). J lost 2 bases, V lost 5 bases, and 6 bases had no gene match. CDR3 length: 15 residues. This clone was recorded once. The immunoSEQ assay was v3.0, run at survey level. Repertoires were generated with immunoSEQ multiplex PCR, while TCRdb's copy carries only in-frame clones and drops some. The sample consists of tens of thousands of clones, more than 75% of them appearing once. Only United States sites treated participants with HIV. Sequencing used unsorted PBMCs, obtained roughly 4.8 years after starting antiretroviral therapy. The clonotype was recovered from a middle-aged man with HIV. The chain recombines TRBV7-9 with TRBJ2-7, with 10 nucleotides matching TRBD2. The CDR3 DNA reads as TGTGCCAGCAGCCCTACTAGCGGGATGACCTACGAGCAGTACTTC. Its translation: CASSPTSGMTYEQYF.